Detailed here is one TCR beta chain. The sample originates from a study of T cell changes during pregnancy in multiple sclerosis. There are 13 residues in the CDR3. The germline gives CDR1 LNHDA, CDR2 SQIVND (reference sequence). V shed 8 bases and J shed 4 bases, with 11 bases lying between them. Profiled with immunoSEQ multiplex PCR; TCRdb holds only in-frame clones, not every one. This repertoire shows approximately 90,000 clones, 75% to 95% found once; its top ten account for about 1.6%. This rearrangement joins TRBV19 to TRBJ1-4; D might be TRBD1 (6 bases). This TCR was recovered from a female donor in good health, enrolled as a control in a pregnancy study. This sample comprised peripheral blood, obtained after pregnancy. CDR3 in amino acids: CASSGQSNEKLFF. Here the CDR3 DNA reads TGTGCCAGTTCCGGACAGAGTAATGAAAAACTGTTTTTT. The variable domain in full, with the rest retrieved from reference TRBV19 and TRBJ1-4, is DGGITQSPKYLFRKEGQNVTLSCEQNLNHDAMYWYRQDPGQGLRLIYYSQIVNDFQKGDIAEGYSVSREKKESFPLTVTSAQKNPTAFYLCASSGQSNEKLFFGSGTQLSVL.